Following are 10 T cell receptor beta chains from one sample sequenced in a study of shared clonotypes between healthy human individuals. Repertoires were generated with immunoSEQ multiplex PCR, while TCRdb's copy carries only in-frame clones and drops some. The sample lists hundreds of thousands of clones; about 91% were seen once. In the naive CD8 group, cells lacked CD45RO and were positively selected for CCR7, so terminally differentiated effector memory CD45RA+ cells were left out. Sequenced: naive CD8+ T cells sorted from blood. The origin of the receptors is a young man in good health.

A single count supports this clone. The sample carries other DNA sequences with the same CDR3. The J gene is TRBJ2-7, the V gene TRBV19, with 9 positions matching TRBD1. V trimming: 6 bases; J trimming: 2 bases; junction bases outside the gene matches: 5. Germline CDR1 is LNHDA and CDR2 is SQIVND (reference sequence). The CDR3 is made up of 14 amino acids. CDR3 nucleotide sequence: TGTGCCAGTAGGCCGGGACAGGGCGCCTACGAGCAGTACTTC. It codes for CASRPGQGAYEQYF.

The chain has TRBV27 and TRBJ2-1, with 11 bases aligning to TRBD1. V shed 4 bases, J shed 9 bases, and the junction held 11 bases outside the gene matches. This CDR3 is built from 16 residues. CDR1 and CDR2 (germline): MNHEY, SMNVEV (reference sequence). The CDR3 bases are TGTGCCAGCAGTTCGCTTCCGGGACAGGGGGTTGCTGAGCAGTTCTTC. It translates to CASSSLPGQGVAEQFF.

Only one count was recorded for this clone. This chain connects TRBV5-4 to TRBJ2-7; 8 nucleotides match TRBD1. Germline CDR1 SGHNT, CDR2 YYREEE (reference sequence). This CDR3 is 14 amino acids long. V lost 1 base to trimming and J lost 7 bases; unmatched junction nucleotides: 7. The CDR3 spells CASSLRTGIGEQYF. CDR3 DNA: TGTGCCAGCAGCTTGAGGACAGGGATTGGGGAGCAGTACTTC. Supplemented by reference TRBV5-4 and TRBJ2-7, the full variable domain reads ETGVTQSPTHLIKTRGQQVTLRCSSQSGHNTVSWYQQALGQGPQFIFQYYREEENGRGNFPPRFSGLQFPNYSSELNVNALELDDSALYLCASSLRTGIGEQYFGPGTRLTVT.

The chain employs TRBV2 and TRBJ2-7; no firm D call. The germline V and J ends were trimmed by 2 bases and 4 bases, with 15 bases remaining between them. The CDR3 is 15 amino acids. The germline CDR1 and CDR2 sequences are SNHLY and FYNNEI. This chain's CDR3 is CASSERAGAVYEQYF. The CDR3, as DNA: TGTGCCAGCAGTGAAAGGGCCGGCGCGGTTTACGAGCAGTACTTC. The variable domain in full, completed from reference TRBV2 and TRBJ2-7, reads EPEVTQTPSHQVTQMGQEVILRCVPISNHLYFYWYRQILGQKVEFLVSFYNNEISEKSEIFDDQFSVERPDGSNFTLKIRSTKLEDSAMYFCASSERAGAVYEQYFGPGTRLTVT.

CDR3 in amino acids: CASSDLGGRAYNEQFF. CDR3 in DNA: TGTGCCAGCAGTGACCTGGGGGGTCGGGCCTACAATGAGCAGTTCTTC. The chain uses TRBV6-4 and TRBJ2-1; D is possibly TRBD2 (6 bases). The CDR3 length is 16 residues. Germline V gene lookup returns CDR1 MRHNA and CDR2 SNTAGT. V was shortened by 2 bases and J by 2 bases, with 13 bases between the two germline ends.

V is TRBV7-9 and J is TRBJ1-4; D gene unclear. Between the trimmed V and J ends, which lost 2 bases and 8 bases, there was a span of 12 bases. The CDR3 totals 14 residues. CDR1 and CDR2 (germline): SEHNR, FQNEAQ (reference sequence). CDR3 sequence (DNA): TGTGCCAGCAGCTTAAACTCAGGAGAGGAAAAACTGTTTTTT. As protein: CASSLNSGEEKLFF.

This clone was recorded once. This rearrangement joins TRBV4-2 to TRBJ2-1; 8 bases match TRBD2. With 2 bases clipped from V and 5 bases from J, the junction kept 17 bases outside the gene matches. This CDR3 is 19 amino acids long. Germline loops: CDR1 LGHNA, CDR2 YNFKEQ. This CDR3 reads CASSQFAGGSAHGDNEQFF. CDR3 in DNA: TGTGCCAGCAGCCAATTTGCGGGAGGTAGCGCTCATGGTGACAATGAGCAGTTCTTC.

J is TRBJ2-5 and V is TRBV9; D is possibly TRBD2 (6 bases). Germline V gives CDR1 SGDLS, CDR2 YYNGEE. The CDR3 is 14 residues long. The germline V and J ends were trimmed by 2 bases and 3 bases, with 11 bases remaining between them. The CDR3 protein is CASSVAIAEETQYF. CDR3 DNA sequence: TGTGCCAGCAGCGTGGCGATAGCGGAAGAGACCCAGTACTTC.

The rearrangement uses TRBV11-2 and TRBJ2-1, with 8 bases that match TRBD2. Trimming removed 0 bases from V and 0 bases from J; junction bases left unmatched: 4. The CDR3 totals 17 residues. CDR1 and CDR2 (germline): SGHAT, FQNNGV. The CDR3 reads CASSLDLSGASYNEQFF. As DNA, the CDR3 is TGTGCCAGCAGCTTAGATCTTAGCGGGGCCTCCTACAATGAGCAGTTCTTC. Using reference TRBV11-2 and TRBJ2-1 for the parts outside the CDR3, the full variable domain is EAGVAQSPRYKIIEKRQSVAFWCNPISGHATLYWYQQILGQGPKLLIQFQNNGVVDDSQLPKDRFSAERLKGVDSTLKIQPAKLEDSAVYLCASSLDLSGASYNEQFFGPGTRLTVL.

The chain links TRBV7-8 to TRBJ2-7, with D possibly TRBD2 on 5 matching bases. V was cut by 5 bases and J by 4 bases, with 21 bases left in between. The CDR3 has 16 amino acids. Germline V gene sequence: CDR1 SGHVS, CDR2 FQNEAQ. The CDR3 region has the DNA TGTGCCAGCAGCCCGAGCGGCGGACTTCTCTTATACGAGCAGTACTTC. It encodes CASSPSGGLLLYEQYF.